This TCR beta chain was documented in a study of blood T cell repertoires in COVID-19. In the study overall: The United States, Italy and Spain supplied acute and convalescent COVID-19 samples. Nucleic acid was either cDNA or gDNA, and it came from T cells, B-cell-depleted T cells, or PBMCs.

In the original workflow: It was from reference gene primer amplification that nucleated cell counts were estimated. Libraries were prepared by immunoSEQ multiplex PCR; TCRdb keeps only in-frame clonotypes and omits some of them. The V and J calls and clone size were taken over from that table, and D and trimming were inferred from the DNA. The repertoire holds tens of thousands of clones, over 80% seen once, with roughly 6.1% in the top ten. Per the germline V gene, CDR1 is SGHKS and CDR2 is YYEKEE (reference sequence). The CDR3 covers 17 residues. Germline trimming cut 6 bases from V and 1 base from J; bases unmatched to any gene: 7.

The clonotype originates from a woman between 50 and 59 years old with acute or convalescent COVID-19. The chain carries TRBV5-5 and TRBJ2-7; 16 bases align to TRBD2. The specimen was peripheral blood. CDR3 bases: TGTGCCAGCACGGGACTAGCGGGAGGGCCAGCATCCTACGAGCAGTACTTC. Protein product: CASTGLAGGPASYEQYF.